This is a list of T cell receptor beta chains from one sample in a study of shared clonotypes between healthy human individuals. Sequencing was performed with immunoSEQ multiplex PCR; in TCRdb, only in-frame clones are kept and a portion is missing. The sample lists millions of clones, 85% to 95% seen once, with more than 0.1% in the top ten. Sequencing used naive CD4+ T cells sorted from blood. The receptor source for this set is a man aged 18 to 29 in good health. The CDR3 runs from the conserved cysteine through the conserved F or W. D genes are given only for firm matches. Clone size, where shown, is once, few, many, or a class for clones that have expanded.

D,size,J,V,CDR3,DNA
.,.,TRBJ2-5,TRBV6-6,CASSFGQTQYF,TGTGCCAGCAGTTTCGGGCAGACCCAGTACTTC
.,.,TRBJ2-1,TRBV11-2,CASSPGGTSLGEQFF,TGTGCCAGCAGCCCCGGCGGGACTTCATTGGGTGAGCAGTTCTTC
.,.,TRBJ2-7,TRBV7-2,CASTRQAGIYEQYF,TGTGCCAGCACCCGCCAGGCGGGTATTTACGAGCAGTACTTC
.,.,TRBJ1-1,TRBV5-4,CASSWDKNTEAFF,TGTGCCAGCAGCTGGGACAAGAACACTGAAGCTTTCTTT
.,.,TRBJ1-1,TRBV27,CASSFLRGTEAFF,TGTGCCAGCAGTTTCCTGAGGGGTACTGAAGCTTTCTTT
TRBD1,.,TRBJ2-3,TRBV4-1,CASSRGDRGSDTQYF,TGCGCCAGCAGCCGAGGGGACAGGGGCTCAGATACGCAGTATTTT
TRBD2,.,TRBJ2-1,TRBV6-6,CASSATLAGGYIEQFF,TGTGCCAGCAGCGCTACGCTAGCGGGAGGGTACATTGAGCAGTTCTTC
TRBD2,.,TRBJ2-3,TRBV27,CASSFGLAPDTQYF,TGTGCCAGCAGTTTTGGACTAGCTCCGGATACGCAGTATTTT
TRBD1,.,TRBJ1-2,TRBV6-5,CASRRTGNYGYTF,TGTGCCAGCAGACGGACAGGGAACTATGGCTACACCTTC
.,.,TRBJ2-1,TRBV4-1,CASSQVVLGGEFF,TGCGCCAGCAGCCAAGTCGTTTTAGGGGGGGAGTTCTTC
.,.,TRBJ1-1,TRBV12-5,CASGPDWGTEAFF,TGTGCTAGTGGACCGGACTGGGGTACTGAAGCTTTCTTT
.,.,TRBJ1-6,TRBV19,CASSIRDSPLHF,TGTGCCAGTAGTATCCGTGATTCACCCCTCCACTTT
.,once,TRBJ2-3,TRBV29-1,CSVEPGLDTQYF,TGCAGCGTTGAGCCGGGATTGGATACGCAGTATTTT
.,.,TRBJ1-3,TRBV6-6,CASCLSGNTIYF,TGTGCCTCTTGTCTCTCTGGAAACACCATATATTTT
.,.,TRBJ2-7,TRBV7-2,CASSLDFSSYEQYF,TGTGCCAGCAGCCTGGACTTCAGCTCCTACGAGCAGTACTTC
.,.,TRBJ2-7,TRBV6-6,CASSRGSYEQYF,TGTGCCAGCAGCCGGGGCTCTTACGAGCAGTACTTC
.,.,TRBJ2-3,TRBV9,CASSGQASTDTQYF,TGTGCCAGCAGCGGGCAAGCAAGCACAGATACGCAGTATTTT
.,.,TRBJ1-2,TRBV6-6,CASRSENYGYTF,TGTGCCAGCAGGTCTGAAAACTATGGCTACACCTTC
.,.,TRBJ1-6,TRBV5-1,CASSLGSSSYNSPLHF,TGCGCCAGCAGCTTGGGCTCGAGCTCCTATAATTCACCCCTCCACTTT
TRBD1,.,TRBJ1-3,TRBV7-7,CASSPSVAGGVNTIYF,TGTGCTAGCAGCCCTAGCGTCGCAGGGGGAGTGAACACCATATATTTT
.,.,TRBJ1-5,TRBV30,CAWSLGNQPQHF,TGTGCCTGGAGTCTGGGTAATCAGCCCCAGCATTTT
.,.,TRBJ2-4,TRBV7-9,CASSSGPGIQYF,TGTGCCAGCAGCTCCGGGCCCGGCATTCAGTACTTC
.,.,TRBJ2-6,TRBV5-1,CASSPGHANVLTF,TGCGCCAGCAGCCCCGGACATGCCAACGTCCTGACTTTC
.,.,TRBJ2-2,TRBV5-4,CASSPNQGPVGELFF,TGTGCCAGCAGCCCAAACCAGGGGCCGGTGGGGGAGCTGTTTTTT
.,.,TRBJ1-3,TRBV7-2,CASSPRGPSGNTIYF,TGTGCCAGCAGCCCAAGAGGCCCCTCTGGAAACACCATATATTTT
TRBD1,.,TRBJ1-5,TRBV6-1,CASRVNRGDNQPQHF,TGTGCCAGCAGGGTTAACAGGGGAGACAATCAGCCCCAGCATTTT
.,.,TRBJ2-3,TRBV10-1,CASSESISGDYTDTQYF,TGCGCCAGCAGTGAGTCTATCTCAGGGGACTACACAGATACGCAGTATTTT
TRBD2,.,TRBJ2-5,TRBV4-2,CASSHVGAGDPQYF,TGTGCCAGCAGCCACGTCGGAGCGGGGGATCCCCAGTACTTC
TRBD1,.,TRBJ1-2,TRBV4-3,CASSQDLGGDGYTF,TGCGCCAGCAGCCAAGATTTAGGGGGCGATGGCTACACCTTC
TRBD1,.,TRBJ2-7,TRBV18,CASSRTGVYEQYF,TGTGCCAGCTCACGGACAGGAGTCTACGAGCAGTACTTC
.,.,TRBJ1-2,TRBV6-1,CASSEGFAGYTF,TGTGCCAGCAGTGAAGGGTTCGCCGGCTACACCTTC
.,.,TRBJ2-7,TRBV28,CASYTDSSYEQYF,TGTGCCAGCTACACAGATAGCTCCTACGAGCAGTACTTC
.,once,TRBJ1-4,TRBV5-1,CASSFDRQPNEKLFF,TGCGCCAGCAGCTTCGACAGGCAACCTAATGAAAAACTGTTTTTT
.,.,TRBJ2-7,TRBV18,CASSPQGYSYEQYF,TGTGCCAGCTCACCACAGGGTTATTCTTACGAGCAGTACTTC
.,.,TRBJ2-2,TRBV18,CASSPYGSTGELFF,TGTGCCAGCTCACCCTATGGGAGCACCGGGGAGCTGTTTTTT
.,once,TRBJ1-1,TRBV6-1,CASTPGVGTEAFF,TGTGCCAGCACACCAGGGGTCGGGACTGAAGCTTTCTTT
TRBD1,.,TRBJ2-7,TRBV10-3,CAISTPGQGYEQYF,TGTGCCATCAGTACCCCGGGACAGGGCTACGAGCAGTACTTC
.,.,TRBJ2-7,TRBV5-1,CASSPWTETYEQYF,TGCGCCAGCAGCCCCTGGACGGAGACCTACGAGCAGTACTTC
TRBD1,.,TRBJ1-1,TRBV6-5,CASSGGDRVNTEAFF,TGTGCCAGCAGTGGGGGGGACAGGGTGAACACTGAAGCTTTCTTT
TRBD2,.,TRBJ2-5,TRBV4-1,CASSQDRAGQETQYF,TGCGCCAGCAGCCAAGATCGAGCGGGGCAAGAGACCCAGTACTTC
.,.,TRBJ2-7,TRBV6-5,CASSSGPVRSYEQYF,TGTGCCAGCAGCTCCGGACCTGTAAGGTCCTACGAGCAGTACTTC
.,.,TRBJ1-6,TRBV7-9,CASSLVRDNSPLHF,TGTGCCAGCAGCTTAGTCAGGGATAATTCACCCCTCCACTTT
.,.,TRBJ1-5,TRBV11-2,CASSLGTLGGQPQHF,TGTGCCAGCAGCTTAGGGACGCTAGGAGGTCAGCCCCAGCATTTT
.,.,TRBJ2-5,TRBV18,CASSRERRNQETQYF,TGTGCCAGCTCACGAGAACGGCGAAACCAAGAGACCCAGTACTTC
.,.,TRBJ2-7,TRBV30,CACDPSHVYYEQYF,TGTGCCTGTGACCCAAGCCACGTCTACTACGAGCAGTACTTC
TRBD2,once,TRBJ2-1,TRBV7-3,CASSLGLAGRRNNEQFF,TGTGCCAGCAGCCTGGGACTAGCGGGGCGCCGAAACAATGAGCAGTTCTTC
.,.,TRBJ2-2,TRBV7-2,CASSLGAGRYNGELFF,TGTGCCAGCAGCTTAGGGGCAGGGCGGTATAACGGGGAGCTGTTTTTT
TRBD1,.,TRBJ1-5,TRBV28,CASSLYPGQINQPQHF,TGTGCCAGCAGTTTATACCCGGGACAGATCAATCAGCCCCAGCATTTT
.,.,TRBJ1-1,TRBV7-9,CASSLLPQGGTEAFF,TGTGCCAGCAGCTTACTCCCCCAGGGTGGGACTGAAGCTTTCTTT
.,once,TRBJ1-2,TRBV7-9,CASSLENGGYTF,TGTGCCAGCAGCTTAGAAAACGGCGGCTACACCTTC
.,.,TRBJ1-2,TRBV6-5,CASSYSGRNYGYTF,TGTGCCAGCAGTTACTCGGGCAGGAACTATGGCTACACCTTC
.,.,TRBJ1-6,TRBV11-2,CASSGRDPIYNSPLHF,TGTGCCAGCAGCGGCCGGGACCCCATCTATAATTCACCCCTCCACTTT
.,.,TRBJ1-1,TRBV6-1,CASSPLQGGAEAFF,TGTGCCAGCAGCCCTCTACAGGGAGGGGCTGAAGCTTTCTTT